The 9 T cell receptor beta chains given below trace back to one sample, sequenced in a study of regulatory T cells in long-lasting Graves disease. The TCR beta library used iRepertoire HTBI primers with Arm-PCR amplification of CDR3. TCRdb used MiXCR to reprocess the multiplex PCR reads, holding one entry per CDR3 protein. Among some 350,000 distinct CDR3 sequences listed, around 15% were seen once. Time point denoted: newly diagnosed GD, antithyroid drugs for less than 3 months. The TCR library used RNA extracted from PBMCs. This same sample was also taken into another study, of T cells in Graves' hyperthyroidism and ophthalmopathy.

Sequencing was performed on peripheral blood mononuclear cells (PBMCs), taken at new diagnosis, from a patient treated with antithyroid drugs. The receptors here all came from a woman aged 18 to 35 with Graves disease.

A word on this clonotype: A read error may explain this, as a much larger clone is one base away. CDR3 sequence reads: CASSSRTSYGYTF. For the CDR3, the DNA is TGTGCCAGCTCAAGCAGAACATCCTATGGCTACACCTTC. The genes are TRBV18 and TRBJ1-2; D is ambiguous. Between the trimmed V and J ends, which lost 5 bases and 4 bases, there was a span of 11 bases. Germline CDR1 is KGHSH and CDR2 is LQKENI. The CDR3 spans 13 residues.

This clonotype was detected ten times or more. The chain recombines TRBV5-1 with TRBJ2-3; D tentatively reads TRBD1 or TRBD2 (5 bases each). CDR1 SGHRS and CDR2 YFSETQ come from the germline V gene. V lost 1 base and J lost 0, with 9 bases in between. The CDR3 sequence is 15 residues long. CDR3 in amino acids: CASSLWDASTDTQYF. The CDR3 DNA reads as TGCGCCAGCAGCTTGTGGGACGCTAGCACAGATACGCAGTATTTT. The full variable domain, with the rest looked up from reference TRBV5-1 and TRBJ2-3, is KAGVTQTPRYLIKTRGQQVTLSCSPISGHRSVSWYQQTPGQGLQFLFEYFSETQRNKGNFPGRFSGRQFSNSRSEMNVSTLELGDSALYLCASSLWDASTDTQYFGPGTRLTVL.

This clonotype was observed many times. The chain is built from TRBV12-3 or TRBV12-4 and TRBJ2-2; weak D call: TRBD1 (5 bases). V lost 7 bases, J lost 4 bases, and 13 bases lay in between. CDR3 length equals 14 residues. CDR3 residues: CASIPGQSTGELFF. The CDR3 DNA sequence: TGTGCCAGCATCCCCGGACAAAGCACCGGGGAGCTGTTTTTT.

This clonotype has at least ten counts. This chain connects TRBV11-2 to TRBJ2-3, with 10 nucleotides matching TRBD2. The V and J ends lost 3 bases and 3 bases, in that order; junction bases with no gene match: 15. The CDR3 has 19 amino acids. CDR1 and CDR2 from the germline V gene are SGHAT and FQNNGV. The CDR3 region has the DNA TGTGCCAGCAGCTTTTCGGTCCCCCACCTAGCGGGGGCTACAGATACGCAGTATTTT. Translation gives CASSFSVPHLAGATDTQYF.

The chain uses TRBV6-1 and TRBJ2-1; D possibly corresponds to TRBD2 (5 bases). The germline V gene encodes CDR1 MNHNS and CDR2 SASEGT. This CDR3 comprises 18 residues. V lost 6 bases and J 4 bases, leaving 25 bases between the germline ends. DNA of the CDR3: TGTGCCAGCAGCTCAATCCCCTCACTAGTACCCGTTTACAATGAGCAGTTCTTC. Protein product: CASSSIPSLVPVYNEQFF.

This clonotype was counted at least ten times. The chain recombines TRBV6-1 with TRBJ2-3, with 8 nucleotides matching TRBD2. With V trimmed by 0 bases and J by 6 bases, 5 bases remained unmatched. The germline gives CDR1 MNHNS, CDR2 SASEGT. The CDR3 is 15 amino acids. DNA for the CDR3: TGTGCCAGCAGTGAAGCAGGACTAGCATCCGATACGCAGTATTTT. This encodes CASSEAGLASDTQYF.

This clonotype appeared many times. The V call is TRBV28, the J call TRBJ1-1; a possible D gene is TRBD1 (5 bases). The V gene lost 3 bases and the J gene lost 4 bases, with 12 bases spanning the gap. The CDR3 extends over 14 amino acids. CDR1 is MDHEN and CDR2 is SYDVKM in the germline V gene. CDR3 region: CASSFRGRGTEAFF. DNA of the CDR3: TGTGCCAGCAGTTTTCGGGGACGGGGCACTGAAGCTTTCTTT.

This clonotype has at least ten counts. The CDR3 is CASSAGTGGNQPQHF. Here the CDR3 DNA reads TGTGCCAGCAGTGCGGGGACAGGAGGGAATCAGCCCCAGCATTTT. The chain recombines TRBV27 with TRBJ1-5; 8 bases fit TRBD1. Trimming cost V 5 bases and J 4 bases; bases outside gene matches: 7. The CDR3 length is 15 residues. Germline CDR1 is MNHEY and CDR2 is SMNVEV (reference sequence).

This clonotype was recorded at least ten times. The chain links TRBV12-3 or TRBV12-4 to TRBJ2-7, with 8 bases identical to TRBD1. V trimming: 4 bases; J trimming: 3 bases; junction bases outside the gene matches: 8. The length of the CDR3 is 15 residues. The CDR3: CASSSDRVTIYEQYF. The CDR3 DNA is TGTGCCAGCAGTTCGGACAGGGTTACAATCTACGAGCAGTACTTC.